This T cell receptor beta chain was sequenced for a study of blood T cell repertoires in COVID-19. Overall study context: The United States, Italy and Spain provided the acute and convalescent COVID-19 samples. Sources were T cells, B-cell-depleted T cells, or PBMCs; the material itself was cDNA or gDNA.

In the original workflow: Cell counts per sample came from amplifying reference gene primers. TCRdb's copy holds only in-frame clones and misses some; the assay was immunoSEQ multiplex PCR. V and J calls and clone size are copied from that table; D and trimming were computed from the DNA. This sample has roughly 700,000 clones, with 90% found just once. The germline gives CDR1 ENHRY, CDR2 SYGVKD. Trimming stripped 6 bases from V and 2 bases from J, with 20 bases between. CDR3 length: 17 amino acids. The source material was peripheral blood. The receptor's source is a woman aged 18 to 35 with acute or convalescent COVID-19. This chain uses TRBV10-3 with TRBJ1-3, with a weak D call TRBD1 (5 bases). CDR3 nucleotides: TGTGCCATCAGGGCTTGGGCGGGGCAGTCCCCTGGAAACACCATATATTTT. This sequence encodes CAIRAWAGQSPGNTIYF.